This record covers a single T cell receptor (beta chain). The source of the sample is a study of blood T cell repertoires in COVID-19. The wider study: Acute-phase and convalescent COVID-19 samples originated in the United States, Italy and Spain. T cells, B-cell-depleted T cells, or PBMCs supplied cDNA or gDNA.

CDR1 and CDR2 (germline): KGHSH, LQKENI. V was pared by 4 bases and J by 4 bases, with 13 bases between. The CDR3 runs to 14 residues. Per the original methods: Nucleated cell counts were estimated from reference gene primer amplification. Measured with immunoSEQ multiplex PCR; TCRdb has only the in-frame clones, and not every one. The D gene and trimming were derived from the DNA, and the V and J assignments and clone size from that table. The data contain 65,000 or so clones, around four fifths of them seen just once; the ten biggest clones take up 5.5% to 7%. The sequencing sample was made of peripheral blood. This rearrangement joins TRBV18 to TRBJ1-1, with D possibly TRBD1 on 6 matching bases. The TCR comes from a woman in her forties or fifties with active or convalescent COVID-19. CDR3: CASSRPGVSTEAFF. The CDR3 DNA is TGTGCCAGCTCACGCCCAGGGGTGAGCACTGAAGCTTTCTTT.